Below, 10 T cell receptor beta chains from the same sample are listed, as sequenced in a study of T cell changes during pregnancy in multiple sclerosis. Sequenced by immunoSEQ multiplex PCR; TCRdb stores in-frame clones only, minus some. Altogether 55,000 to 85,000 clones are present, roughly 94% being singletons, with the ten largest covering approximately 0.63%. This specimen was peripheral blood, taken in the third trimester of pregnancy. The receptor source for this set is a female donor with multiple sclerosis, enrolled in a pregnancy study.

J is TRBJ1-3 and V is TRBV5-1; possibly TRBD1 for D (5 bases). Germline V CDR1 and CDR2: SGHRS, YFSETQ. The V end was cut by 3 bases, the J end by 8 bases, with 15 bases between. The CDR3 sequence is 14 residues long. This CDR3 reads CASSSGAGQDTIYF. Here the CDR3 DNA reads TGCGCCAGCAGCTCTGGGGCGGGGCAGGACACCATATATTTT.

The rearrangement links TRBV6-6 to TRBJ2-2, with D perhaps TRBD2 (6 bases). The V end was cut by 7 bases, the J end by 4 bases, with 13 bases between. Germline CDR1 is MNHNY and CDR2 is SVGAGI (reference sequence). The CDR3 contains 14 residues. CDR3 residues: CASISGPSTGELFF. CDR3 in DNA: TGTGCCAGCATAAGCGGGCCATCCACCGGGGAGCTGTTTTTT.

The genes are TRBV9 and TRBJ2-3; possible D gene TRBD1, 6 bases. The germline V gene encodes CDR1 SGDLS and CDR2 YYNGEE. V gave up 3 bases and J gave up 3 bases, with 14 bases separating them. This CDR3 is 15 amino acids long. The CDR3 DNA reads TGTGCCAGCAGCGCGGGACAACCAAGAACAGATACGCAGTATTTT. It yields the protein CASSAGQPRTDTQYF.

The gene calls are TRBV5-1 and TRBJ2-5, with D perhaps TRBD1 (6 bases). Trimming removed 4 bases at V and 2 bases at J, with 15 bases between. The CDR3 consists of 15 residues. Germline V gene lookup returns CDR1 SGHRS and CDR2 YFSETQ. CDR3 in amino acids: CASSPLGQGQETQYF. The CDR3 nucleotides are TGCGCCAGCAGCCCCTTAGGGCAGGGGCAAGAGACCCAGTACTTC.

The CDR3 region is CASSLGRNTEAFF. CDR3 coding DNA: TGTGCCAGCAGCCTGGGGAGAAACACTGAAGCTTTCTTT. The chain is built from TRBV7-6 and TRBJ1-1, with D uncertain. Trimming left V 5 bases short and J 2 bases short, with 9 bases between. CDR1 and CDR2 (germline): SGHVS, FNYEAQ. The CDR3 loop spans 13 amino acids.

The rearrangement joins TRBV12-5 to TRBJ1-1, with D unresolved. The CDR3 runs to 13 residues. Germline values: CDR1 LGHNT, CDR2 FRNRAP. The ends were cut back, 6 bases at V and 3 bases at J, with 11 bases in the middle. The CDR3 reads CASGPSPDTEAFF. CDR3 in DNA: TGTGCTAGTGGCCCTTCTCCGGACACTGAAGCTTTCTTT.

The chain recombines TRBV10-3 with TRBJ1-2; D is uncertain. Germline CDR1 is ENHRY and CDR2 is SYGVKD. The germline V and J ends were trimmed by 0 bases and 3 bases, with 14 bases remaining between them. The CDR3 runs to 16 residues. The CDR3 here is CAISESRQTWDYGYTF. The CDR3 DNA is TGTGCCATCAGTGAGTCGCGGCAGACCTGGGACTATGGCTACACCTTC.

The chain uses TRBV5-8 and TRBJ2-7, with TRBD1 identical over 9 bases. CDR1 and CDR2 from the germline V gene are SGHTS and YDEGEE. The CDR3 loop spans 14 amino acids. The junction had 3 bases not matched to a gene; V was cut back by 5 bases and J by 0 bases. Here the CDR3 reads CASRDRGSSYEQYF. The CDR3 DNA reads TGTGCCAGCAGGGACAGGGGAAGCTCCTACGAGCAGTACTTC. The variable domain in full, with the rest retrieved from reference TRBV5-8 and TRBJ2-7, is EAGVTQSPTHLIKTRGQQATLRCSPISGHTSVYWYQQALGLGLQFLLWYDEGEERNRGNFPPRFSGRQFPNYSSELNVNALELEDSALYLCASRDRGSSYEQYFGPGTRLTVT.

The genes are TRBV30 and TRBJ2-3, with D possibly matching TRBD1 (6 bases). V gave up 3 bases and J gave up 5 bases, with 12 bases separating them. Germline V CDR1 and CDR2: GTSNPN, SVGIG (reference sequence). The CDR3 contains 13 residues. The CDR3 loop reads CAWSGLRGDTQYF. The CDR3 coding sequence is TGTGCCTGGAGCGGGCTCAGGGGAGATACGCAGTATTTT.

This clone was counted a single time. The chain is built from TRBV27 and TRBJ2-7; D is perhaps TRBD1 (6 bases). CDR3 length: 12 amino acids. Trimming took 6 bases from V and 4 from J, leaving 10 bases between them. Germline CDR1 reads MNHEY; CDR2 reads SMNVEV (reference sequence). CDR3 loop: CASRSGVYEQYF. CDR3 nucleotides: TGTGCCAGCAGGTCAGGGGTATACGAGCAGTACTTC.